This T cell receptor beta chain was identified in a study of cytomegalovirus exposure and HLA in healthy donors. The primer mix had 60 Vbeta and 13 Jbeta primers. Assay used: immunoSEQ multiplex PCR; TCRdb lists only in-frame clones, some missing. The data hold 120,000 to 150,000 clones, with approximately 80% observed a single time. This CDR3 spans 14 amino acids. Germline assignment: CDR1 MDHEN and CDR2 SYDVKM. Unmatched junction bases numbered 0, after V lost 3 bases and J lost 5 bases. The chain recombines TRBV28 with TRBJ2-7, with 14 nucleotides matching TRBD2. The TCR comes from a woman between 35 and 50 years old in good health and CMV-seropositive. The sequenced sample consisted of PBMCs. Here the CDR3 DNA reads TGTGCCAGCAGTTTGACTAGCGGGAGGGACGAGCAGTACTTC. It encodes CASSLTSGRDEQYF.